This entry concerns a single T cell receptor (beta chain). As yet, its antigen is unknown. The sample belongs to a study of identical twins. Points from the study as a whole: When twins shared out-of-frame alpha sequences, those sequences had excess low generation probability.

TCRdb processed the 5' RACE reads anew with MiXCR; each CDR3 protein has one entry. Of roughly 690,000 distinct CDR3 sequences listed, 21% were seen once; the top ten hold roughly 4%. These data were also filed under a second study, of T cells expressing NK-cell markers. From that paper: It was sorted CD3+CD56-NKG2C+, CD3+CD56+NKG2C- and CD3+CD56+NKG2C+ T cells that provided the TCR beta repertoires. In several experiments, sorting was restricted to alpha-beta TCR T cells by an anti-gamma-delta TCR antibody.

Sequences were obtained from PBMCs. This clonotype was sampled from a woman aged 18-29 years in good health.

CDR3 loop: CASSYRHGGAETQYF. DNA for the CDR3: TGTGCCAGCAGTTACCGGCATGGGGGAGCAGAGACCCAGTACTTC. V and J are TRBV6-5 and TRBJ2-5; either TRBD1 or TRBD2 may supply D (5 bases each). The CDR3 extends over 15 amino acids. Per germline, CDR1 MNHEY and CDR2 SVGAGI. V lost 2 bases to trimming and J lost 4 bases, with 14 bases between them.